Each of the 9 T cell receptor beta chains below was sequenced from the same sample in a study of blood T cells in healthy people across ages. Combining a sample-barcoded 5' primer with a J-beta primer mix, a second PCR ran for roughly 7 to 12 cycles. TCRdb processed the 5' RACE reads anew with MiXCR; each CDR3 protein has one entry. Here the sample spans 650,000 to 1,000,000 distinct CDR3 sequences, around 36% being singletons. Material for sequencing was blood. All receptors come from a man between 18 and 29 years old in good health.

In this sample, this clonotype turned up a few times. This sequence joins TRBV5-1 and TRBJ2-1; TRBD2 agrees at 9 bases. Germline CDR1 SGHRS, CDR2 YFSETQ. The trim removed 0 bases at V and 6 bases at J, leaving 10 bases unmatched. This CDR3 comprises 17 residues. CDR3 coding DNA: TGCGCCAGCAGCTTGGAGGTTGGAGCGGGGGGAAGCAATGAGCAGTTCTTC. Its protein product is CASSLEVGAGGSNEQFF.

The chain couples TRBV7-2 to TRBJ2-3, with a possible D match to TRBD2 (5 bases). Germline V gene sequence: CDR1 SGHTA, CDR2 FQGNSA. This CDR3 comprises 17 residues. The V end lost 5 bases, the J end lost 2 bases, and 20 bases lay between the germline ends. The CDR3 loop reads CASSTGLALRVTDTQYF. In nucleotides, the CDR3 is TGTGCCAGCAGCACTGGGCTAGCTTTGAGGGTCACAGATACGCAGTATTTT.

J is TRBJ2-2 and V is TRBV12-3 or TRBV12-4; a possible D gene is TRBD2 (5 bases). The CDR3 contains 14 residues. Trimming shortened V by 10 bases and J by 4 bases, and 16 bases separated the two germline ends. The CDR3 region has the DNA TGTGCCACCCCGGGGAGAAGAGGCACCGGGGAGCTGTTTTTT. Translation gives CATPGRRGTGELFF.

Ten or more counts support this clonotype. V and J are TRBV7-2 and TRBJ1-1, with no clear D. This CDR3 contains 13 residues. V gave up 6 bases and J gave up 1 base, with 9 bases separating them. Germline V gene data show CDR1 as SGHTA and CDR2 as FQGNSA. This CDR3 reads CASSFKGNTEAFF. CDR3 in DNA: TGTGCCAGCAGTTTCAAAGGGAACACTGAAGCTTTCTTT.

The V gene is TRBV12-3 or TRBV12-4, the J gene TRBJ1-1, with TRBD1 identical over 10 bases. The CDR3 is made up of 14 amino acids. V lost 7 bases, J lost 5 bases, and 7 bases stayed unmatched. CDR3 DNA sequence: TGTGCCAGCAACCTGGGACAGGGGAGTACTGAAGCTTTCTTT. Its protein product is CASNLGQGSTEAFF.

The chain is built from TRBV20-1 and TRBJ1-6, with a possible D match to TRBD1 (6 bases). Germline V gives CDR1 DFQATT, CDR2 SNEGSKA (reference sequence). V was shortened by 6 bases and J by 10 bases, with 16 bases between the two germline ends. The CDR3 contains 13 residues. In nucleotides, the CDR3 is TGCAGTGCCTGGGGGGGGCGGACCTCACCCCTCCACTTT. Amino acid sequence: CSAWGGRTSPLHF.

The chain carries TRBV12-3 or TRBV12-4 and TRBJ1-2; weak D call: TRBD1 (6 bases). The CDR3 loop spans 15 amino acids. Trimming took 1 base from V and 6 from J, leaving 15 bases between them. The CDR3 DNA reads as TGTGCCAGCAGTTTAGTCAGGACAGTAAGAGATGGCTACACCTTC. Protein: CASSLVRTVRDGYTF.

Remarks on this clonotype: A read error may account for a junction end that differs from germline. J is TRBJ2-5 and V is TRBV9, with D possibly being TRBD1 (6 bases). TRBJ2-7 explains the end of the DNA better; the J call may be wrong. Germline values: CDR1 SGDLS, CDR2 YYNGEE. The CDR3 length is 14 residues. CDR3 sequence reads: CTSSELQGAGEQYF. The CDR3 DNA sequence: TGTACCAGCAGCGAACTACAGGGCGCGGGCGAGCAGTACTTC.

The sample holds a few counts of this clonotype. The V gene is TRBV20-1, the J gene TRBJ1-1, with D hard to call. This CDR3 contains 16 residues. V lost 3 bases and J lost 0, with 17 bases in between. CDR1 is DFQATT, CDR2 SNEGSKA, per germline (reference sequence). For the CDR3, the DNA is TGCAGTGCTAGGCAGCCCATTTCTGTACTGAACACTGAAGCTTTCTTT. It encodes CSARQPISVLNTEAFF.